Sequencing of this T cell receptor (beta chain) was carried out in a study of naive and memory T cell subsets. The CDR3 extends over 16 amino acids. CDR1 and CDR2 from the germline V gene are SGDLS and YYNGEE. The V segment lost 4 bases and the J segment 8 bases; nucleotides outside the gene matches: 12. The beta constant-region primer was an equimolar mix of two oligonucleotides covering TRBC1 and TRBC2. Nested alpha and beta constant-region primers with the SP2 primer drove four PCR rounds on ligated cDNA. TCRdb recomputed calls from the UMI-ligation and nested PCR reads with MiXCR, one row per CDR3 protein. This table holds around 130,000 distinct CDR3 sequences, 35% to 40% found once. This clonotype was seen only a few times.

The sample was central memory CD4+ T cells from blood. This sequence joins TRBV9 and TRBJ2-1; 10 positions match TRBD2. The TCR was taken from a human donor in good health. CDR3 DNA sequence: TGTGCCAGCAGCACCCGACTAGCGGGCGGGGTCGATGAGCAGTTCTTC. As protein: CASSTRLAGGVDEQFF.